This entry features one T cell receptor beta chain sequence. There is no known antigen for this receptor. Base qualities are missing; no much larger clone stands one base away. Library prep was done by the immunoSEQ multiplex PCR assay. The published analysis was carried out like this. A statistical classification framework was built for diagnosing cytomegalovirus status from the catalog of TCR beta chain sequences. The table was pulled from immuneACCESS by TCRdb, which kept in-frame rearrangements only. Such tables lose some clones; where checked, under half of the loss comes from unresolved V genes, and the rest has no known cause. That table supplies the V and J calls and clone size; D and trimming were determined from the DNA. The sample table shows 150,000 to 200,000 clones, and approximately 80% are seen once. Jointly, the top ten make up around 2.5% of the sample. The donors were included in the validation cohort of over a hundred subjects, a group kept apart from the roughly 670-subject first cohort.

The data were taken from a study of cytomegalovirus exposure and HLA in healthy donors (dated by TCRdb to about 2017). In the study overall: A later analysis indicated that the 130 or so validation repertoires were generated on the platform also employed for the 650 to 850 repertoires of the first cohort. In addition to the first cohort of roughly 670 subjects, a separate validation cohort of 120 different subjects was used. The study aimed to test whether cataloging public T cell receptors could reveal signatures of past pathogen exposure. High-throughput TCR immunosequencing, statistical association of individual TCRs with disease status, and machine learning were combined to predict cytomegalovirus infection status.

From the cysteine through the phenylalanine, the CDR3 covers 15 amino acids. The retained sequence is limited to the CDR3, 45 bases, with the frame set at the first base. Trimming costs V 8 bases and J 8 bases, and their ends lie 24 bases apart. From a lookup of the germline V gene, CDR1 and CDR2 are SNHLY and FYNNEI. What the authors observed across the whole study: A few of the identified cytomegalovirus-associated TCR beta chains were confirmed in vitro to be specific for cytomegalovirus antigens. The study listed 164 TCR beta chains as associated with cytomegalovirus. A later analysis found that TCRs clustered in the first cohort also tended to co-occur in the approximately 120 validation repertoires, with 94% of cluster scores above 0. The validation cohort had no HLA typing available for a later analysis, so co-occurrence within that cohort was assessed over all 130 or so repertoires. The classifier was reported to diagnose cytomegalovirus status with high specificity and sensitivity in both the original and validation cohorts. Most TCR sequences were seen in very few donors, while some public TCRs were found in many individuals. According to the authors, the approach could potentially be generalized to other disease states and immunological phenotypes.

The TCR sequence derives from a man aged 30 to 45 in good health and CMV-seropositive. Sequenced: PBMCs. The chain employs TRBV2 and TRBJ1-2; the D gene is not confidently resolved. The CDR3 amino acid sequence is: CASLPPQAPGGGYTF. In nucleotide form, the sequence is TGTGCCAGCTTGCCTCCGCAGGCCCCAGGTGGGGGCTACACCTTC.